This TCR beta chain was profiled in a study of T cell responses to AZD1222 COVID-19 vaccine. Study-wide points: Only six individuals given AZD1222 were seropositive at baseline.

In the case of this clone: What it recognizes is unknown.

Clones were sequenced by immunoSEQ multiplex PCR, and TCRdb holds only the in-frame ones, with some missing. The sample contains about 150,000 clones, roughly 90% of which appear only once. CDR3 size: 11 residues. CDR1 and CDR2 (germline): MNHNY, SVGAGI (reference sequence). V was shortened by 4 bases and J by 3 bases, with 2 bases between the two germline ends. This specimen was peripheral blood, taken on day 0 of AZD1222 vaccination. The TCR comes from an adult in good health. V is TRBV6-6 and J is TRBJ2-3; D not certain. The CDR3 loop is CASSLTDTQYF. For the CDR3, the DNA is TGTGCCAGCAGTTTAACAGATACGCAGTATTTT.